Sequencing of this T cell receptor beta chain was carried out in a study of T cell repertoires in cytomegalovirus infection. Study-level points and caveats: Summed frequency of public TCR beta families distinguished CMV carriers with the relevant HLA.

The V and J ends lost 5 bases and 4 bases, in that order; junction bases with no gene match: 10. This CDR3 is 16 amino acids long. CDR1 and CDR2 from the germline V gene are SGHTA and FQGNSA. Using its own MiXCR run on the reads, TCRdb lists one record per CDR3 protein. The sample has some 920,000 distinct CDR3 sequences, approximately 31% seen once. Many counts were recorded for this clonotype. Antigen unknown. This sequence joins TRBV7-2 and TRBJ1-4; 7 bases line up with TRBD1. The sample here was cultured CD8+ T cells from PBMCs, taken from culture after CMV antigen stimulation. The TCR sequence derives from a human donor in good health (CMV status not recorded). Some clones in this sample may be carry-over from other donors' samples. CDR3 loop: CASSPGTALSNEKLFF. As DNA, the CDR3 is TGTGCCAGCAGCCCCGGGACAGCCCTCAGTAATGAAAAACTGTTTTTT.